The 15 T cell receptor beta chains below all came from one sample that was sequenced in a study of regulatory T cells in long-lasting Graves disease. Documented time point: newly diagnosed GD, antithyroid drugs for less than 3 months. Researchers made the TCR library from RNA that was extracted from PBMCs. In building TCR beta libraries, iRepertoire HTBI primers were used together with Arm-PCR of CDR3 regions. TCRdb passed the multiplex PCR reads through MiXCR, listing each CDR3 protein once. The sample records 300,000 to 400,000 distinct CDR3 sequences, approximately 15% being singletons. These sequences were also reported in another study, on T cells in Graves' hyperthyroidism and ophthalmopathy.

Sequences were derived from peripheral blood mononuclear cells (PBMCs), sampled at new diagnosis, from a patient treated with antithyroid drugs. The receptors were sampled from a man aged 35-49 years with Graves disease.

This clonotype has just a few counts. Written as DNA, the CDR3 is TGTGCCATCAGTGCGATGAGATCGGAGCAGTACTTC. Its protein is CAISAMRSEQYF. The chain combines TRBV10-3 with TRBJ2-7, with D uncertain. The CDR3 sequence is 12 residues long. Trimming shortened V by 4 bases and J by 7 bases, and 11 bases separated the two germline ends. Germline V gene sequence: CDR1 ENHRY, CDR2 SYGVKD.

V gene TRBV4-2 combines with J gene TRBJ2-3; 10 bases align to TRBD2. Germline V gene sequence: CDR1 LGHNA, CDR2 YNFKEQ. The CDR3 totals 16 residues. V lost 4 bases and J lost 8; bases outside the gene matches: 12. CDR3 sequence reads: CASSPRERGGVGTQYF. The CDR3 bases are TGTGCCAGCAGCCCGCGGGAGCGGGGGGGTGTCGGTACGCAGTATTTT.

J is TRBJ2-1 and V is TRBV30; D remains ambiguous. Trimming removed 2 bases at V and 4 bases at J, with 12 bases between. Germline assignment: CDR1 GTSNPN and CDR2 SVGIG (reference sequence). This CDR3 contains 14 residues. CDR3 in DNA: TGTGCCTGGAGTCGTGGGCTCCTGTACAATGAGCAGTTCTTC. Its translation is CAWSRGLLYNEQFF.

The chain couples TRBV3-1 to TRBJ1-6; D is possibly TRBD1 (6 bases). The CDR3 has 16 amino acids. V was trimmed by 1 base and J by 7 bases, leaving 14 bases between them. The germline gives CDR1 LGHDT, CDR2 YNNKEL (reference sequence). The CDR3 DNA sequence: TGTGCCAGCAGCCAAGTGGGGGGCGCGGCGAATTCACCCCTCCACTTT. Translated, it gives CASSQVGGAANSPLHF.

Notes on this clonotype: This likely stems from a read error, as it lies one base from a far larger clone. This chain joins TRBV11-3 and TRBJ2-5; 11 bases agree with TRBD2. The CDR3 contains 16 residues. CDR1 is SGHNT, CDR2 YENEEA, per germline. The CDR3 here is CAGSPWTSGRGETQYF. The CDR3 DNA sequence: TGTGCCGGCAGCCCATGGACTAGCGGGCGTGGGGAGACCCAGTACTTC.

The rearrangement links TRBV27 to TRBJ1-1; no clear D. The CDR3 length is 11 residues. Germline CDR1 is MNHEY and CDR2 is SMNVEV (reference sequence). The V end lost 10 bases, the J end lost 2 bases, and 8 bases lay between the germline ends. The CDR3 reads CATWRNTEAFF. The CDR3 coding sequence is TGTGCCACCTGGAGAAACACTGAAGCTTTCTTT.

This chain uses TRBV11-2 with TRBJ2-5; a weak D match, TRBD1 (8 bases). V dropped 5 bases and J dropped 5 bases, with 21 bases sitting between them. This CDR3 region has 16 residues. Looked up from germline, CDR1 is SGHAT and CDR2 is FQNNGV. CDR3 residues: CASSGGAGGSLETQYF. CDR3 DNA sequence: TGTGCCAGCAGCGGGGGGGCAGGGGGCAGTCTGGAGACCCAGTACTTC.

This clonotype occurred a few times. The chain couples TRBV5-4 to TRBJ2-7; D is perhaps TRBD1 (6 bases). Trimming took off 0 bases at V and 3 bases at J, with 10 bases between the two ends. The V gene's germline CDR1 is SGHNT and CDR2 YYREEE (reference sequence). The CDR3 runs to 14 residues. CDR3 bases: TGTGCCAGCAGCTTGGGATCACAGGGCTACGAGCAGTACTTC. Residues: CASSLGSQGYEQYF.

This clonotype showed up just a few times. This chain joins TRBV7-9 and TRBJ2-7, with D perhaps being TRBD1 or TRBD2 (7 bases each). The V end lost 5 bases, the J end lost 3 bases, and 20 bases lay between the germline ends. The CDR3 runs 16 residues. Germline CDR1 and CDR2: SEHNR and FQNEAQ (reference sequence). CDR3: CASSPGGGLYFYEQYF. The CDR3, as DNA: TGTGCCAGCAGCCCAGGGGGGGGCCTATATTTCTACGAGCAGTACTTC.

CDR3 amino acids: CASSEGQGGSPLHF. CDR3 DNA sequence: TGTGCCAGCAGCGAAGGACAGGGCGGATCACCCCTCCACTTT. The chain has TRBV7-6 and TRBJ1-6, with 8 bases matching TRBD1. Unmatched junction bases numbered 7, after V lost 5 bases and J lost 10 bases. CDR3 length: 14 amino acids. CDR1 is SGHVS, CDR2 FNYEAQ, per germline.

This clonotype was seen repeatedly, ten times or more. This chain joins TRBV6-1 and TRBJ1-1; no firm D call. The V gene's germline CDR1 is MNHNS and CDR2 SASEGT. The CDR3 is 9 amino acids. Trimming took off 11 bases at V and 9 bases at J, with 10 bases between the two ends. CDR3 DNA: TGTGCCGAGGCCTTGAAAGCTTTCTTT. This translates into CAEALKAFF.

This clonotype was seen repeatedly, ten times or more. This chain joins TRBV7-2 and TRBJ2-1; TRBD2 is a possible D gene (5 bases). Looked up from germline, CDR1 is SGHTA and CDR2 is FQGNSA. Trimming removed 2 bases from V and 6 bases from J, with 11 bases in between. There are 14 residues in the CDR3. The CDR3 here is CASSLFTGVNEQFF. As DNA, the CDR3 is TGTGCCAGCAGCTTATTTACCGGGGTCAATGAGCAGTTCTTC.

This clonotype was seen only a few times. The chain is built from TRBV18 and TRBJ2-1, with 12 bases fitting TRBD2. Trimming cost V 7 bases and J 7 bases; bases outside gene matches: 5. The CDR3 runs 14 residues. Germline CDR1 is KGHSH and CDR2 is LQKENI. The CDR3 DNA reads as TGTGCCAGCTTACTAGCGGGGGGCGCAAATGAGCAGTTCTTC. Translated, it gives CASLLAGGANEQFF.

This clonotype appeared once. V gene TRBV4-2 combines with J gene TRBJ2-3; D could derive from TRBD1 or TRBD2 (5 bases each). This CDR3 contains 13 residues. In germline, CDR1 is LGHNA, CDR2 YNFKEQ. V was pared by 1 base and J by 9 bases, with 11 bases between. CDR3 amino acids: CASSQGGTGTQYF. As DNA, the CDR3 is TGTGCCAGCAGCCAAGGGGGGACGGGAACGCAGTATTTT.

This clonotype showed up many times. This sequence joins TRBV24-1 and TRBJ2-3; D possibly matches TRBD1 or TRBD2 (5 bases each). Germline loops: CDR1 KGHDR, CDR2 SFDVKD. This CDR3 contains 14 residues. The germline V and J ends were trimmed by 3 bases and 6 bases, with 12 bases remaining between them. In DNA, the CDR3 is TGTGCCACCAGTGATGGAGAGGGGCGGGATACGCAGTATTTT. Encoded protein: CATSDGEGRDTQYF.